The 8 T cell receptor beta chains listed next were all sequenced from one sample in a study of T cells in Graves' hyperthyroidism and ophthalmopathy. RNA transcripts gave rise to amplified TCR beta CDR3 regions. Researchers ran a first-round RT-PCR on the TCR CDR3 using the HTBI primer set. TCRdb re-analysed the multiplex PCR reads in MiXCR, keeping a single row per CDR3 protein. The table records more than 500,000 distinct CDR3 sequences, roughly 16% of them present only once. The specimen sequenced was blood. These receptors were collected from a woman in her twenties or thirties with Graves' hyperthyroidism.

This clonotype has ten or more counts. The chain is built from TRBV11-3 and TRBJ1-5, with D unclear. V was clipped by 1 base and J by 6 bases, with 7 bases between them. CDR3 length: 13 amino acids. CDR1 is SGHNT and CDR2 is YENEEA in the germline V gene. The CDR3 sequence is CASSLALGQPQHF. The CDR3 region has the DNA TGTGCCAGCAGCTTAGCTCTGGGTCAGCCCCAGCATTTT. The variable domain in full, completed from reference TRBV11-3 and TRBJ1-5, reads EAGVVQSPRYKIIEKKQPVAFWCNPISGHNTLYWYLQNLGQGPELLIRYENEEAVDDSQLPKDRFSAERLKGVDSTLKIQPAELGDSAVYLCASSLALGQPQHFGDGTRLSIL.

Turning to this clonotype: At one boundary the junction diverges from the germline segment, which might be a read error. The genes are TRBV27 and TRBJ2-7; 12 nucleotides agree with TRBD2. CDR1 and CDR2 from the germline V gene are MNHEY and SMNVEV (reference sequence). This CDR3 is 13 amino acids long. The CDR3 DNA sequence: TGTACCAGCGGTCTAGCGGGAGGGTACGAGCAGTACTTC. Protein sequence: CTSGLAGGYEQYF.

This clonotype was seen ten or more times. CDR3 in amino acids: CASGLVRGGAGTGELFF. CDR3 DNA: TGTGCTAGTGGTTTGGTACGGGGGGGCGCTGGCACCGGGGAGCTGTTTTTT. The chain carries TRBV12-5 and TRBJ2-2; 8 nucleotides match TRBD2. CDR3 length: 17 amino acids. Losses at the gene ends were 0 bases for V and 4 bases for J; bases not matched to a gene: 7. Germline V lookup: CDR1 LGHNT, CDR2 FRNRAP.

The chain joins TRBV5-1 to TRBJ2-4; TRBD1 might be the D (5 bases). V lost 4 bases and J lost 5, with 13 bases in between. Looked up from germline, CDR1 is SGHRS and CDR2 is YFSETQ. The CDR3 is 14 residues long. The CDR3 nucleotides are TGCGCCAGCAGCAAGCAGGGTATCGAAAACATTCAGTACTTC. Amino acid sequence: CASSKQGIENIQYF.

This clonotype turned up a few times. This sequence joins TRBV5-1 and TRBJ2-1; 8 bases match TRBD1. V was clipped by 4 bases and J by 5 bases; unmatched bases: 5. This CDR3 spans 14 amino acids. Germline CDR1 is SGHRS and CDR2 is YFSETQ. The CDR3 region is CASSLVTGDNEQFF. CDR3 sequence (DNA): TGCGCCAGCAGCCTAGTGACAGGGGACAATGAGCAGTTCTTC.

This clonotype has ten or more counts. The chain uses TRBV11-2 and TRBJ2-1; 12 nucleotides agree with TRBD2. Per germline, CDR1 SGHAT and CDR2 FQNNGV. This CDR3 comprises 17 residues. J gave up 8 bases and V 0 bases, and 8 bases lay outside the gene matches. The CDR3 protein is CASSLEGASGRGDEQFF. CDR3 sequence (DNA): TGTGCCAGCAGCTTAGAGGGGGCTAGCGGGAGGGGGGATGAGCAGTTCTTC.

This clonotype was detected a few times. The chain carries TRBV20-1 and TRBJ1-5; 7 nucleotides match TRBD1. Germline lookup yields CDR1 DFQATT and CDR2 SNEGSKA (reference sequence). V trimming: 3 bases; J trimming: 4 bases; junction bases outside the gene matches: 15. The CDR3 has 17 amino acids. CDR3: CSARVPLSQGRNQPQHF. In DNA form, the CDR3 reads TGCAGTGCTAGGGTCCCCCTCTCACAGGGGAGGAATCAGCCCCAGCATTTT.

This clonotype was recorded many times. V gene TRBV2 combines with J gene TRBJ2-5; no reliable D call. The germline V gene has CDR1 SNHLY and CDR2 FYNNEI. V gave up 0 bases and J gave up 5 bases, with 7 bases separating them. This CDR3 spans 13 amino acids. CDR3 amino acids: CASSEASTETQYF. CDR3 in DNA: TGTGCCAGCAGTGAAGCTAGTACGGAGACCCAGTACTTC.